The TCR beta chain described here comes from a study of CD8 T cells in Susac syndrome. The overall study: The sequenced Susac syndrome patients comprised five or six with active disease and roughly 8 in remission. General observations from the study: Susac syndrome CD4+ T cell repertoires showed no clonal expansion.

From blood CD8+ and CD4+ T cells, the TCR beta chain was sequenced. As judged by recently defined diagnostic criteria, patients with Susac syndrome had definite or probable disease. The germline V gene has CDR1 MNHNS and CDR2 SASEGT. There are 13 residues in the CDR3. V was pared by 1 base and J by 4 bases, with 7 bases between. Random-hexamer reverse transcription was applied to roughly 0.5 to 1 ug RNA. A single record per CDR3 protein comes from TCRdb applying MiXCR to the immunoSEQ multiplex PCR reads. This sample yields roughly 140,000 distinct CDR3 sequences, of which under 97% are seen a single time; more than 0.075% belongs to the top ten. A remark on this clonotype: Antigen: not known.

The rearrangement links TRBV6-1 to TRBJ2-5; D remains ambiguous. This TCR was sampled from a human donor with Susac syndrome. Source material: CD4+ T cells from PBMCs. CDR3 region: CASSEGVRETQYF. The CDR3 coding sequence is TGTGCCAGCAGTGAAGGGGTGAGAGAGACCCAGTACTTC.